A single sample gave rise to the 19 T cell receptor beta chains below, sequenced in a study of human T cells and chemical hapten exposure. Time point defined: patch test 2, 6 weeks after DPC sensitization. Treatment specified: therapeutic diphenylcyclopropenone sensitization with weekly scalp DPC. One entry per CDR3 protein, called by TCRdb with MiXCR from the RACE reads. Of approximately 350,000 distinct CDR3 sequences listed, 6% to 7% were seen once; the top ten hold under 7%. Sequences were derived from whole blood, sampled in connection with sensitization to the hapten diphenylcyclopropenone (DPC). The receptors derive from a woman in her late teens or twenties with alopecia areata. Some clones in this sample may be carry-over from other donors' samples.

This clonotype was observed many times. Germline is not matched at one junction end, which may reflect a read error. The chain employs TRBV7-2 and TRBJ2-1, with D unresolved. This CDR3 spans 11 amino acids. CDR1 SGHTA and CDR2 FQGNSA come from the germline V gene. The CDR3 nucleotides are TGTGCCAGCAGCTCCTCCAATGAGCAGTTCTTC. Translating it yields CASSSSNEQFF.

This clonotype was counted at least ten times. The J gene is TRBJ1-4, the V gene TRBV7-9; 7 bases agree with TRBD1. V was clipped by 6 bases and J by 6 bases; unmatched bases: 10. Germline V gene lookup returns CDR1 SEHNR and CDR2 FQNEAQ (reference sequence). This CDR3 is built from 15 residues. The CDR3 DNA reads as TGTGCCAGCAGTCTAACCGGGACAGTAGATGAAAAACTGTTTTTT. Its translation is CASSLTGTVDEKLFF.

This clonotype has more than one count but fewer than ten. V usage is TRBV5-1 and J usage is TRBJ1-1, with D hard to call. The germline V gene encodes CDR1 SGHRS and CDR2 YFSETQ. V gave up 4 bases and J gave up 1 base, with 8 bases separating them. The length of the CDR3 is 13 residues. CDR3 protein: CASSPYTNTEAFF. As DNA, the CDR3 is TGCGCCAGCAGCCCTTACACGAACACTGAAGCTTTCTTT.

This clonotype has a count of ten or more. The gene calls are TRBV12-3 or TRBV12-4 and TRBJ2-1, with 9 bases fitting TRBD2. The CDR3 has 16 amino acids. The V segment lost 3 bases and the J segment 5 bases; nucleotides outside the gene matches: 8. CDR3: CASSFDSGGNHNEQFF. The CDR3 region has the DNA TGTGCCAGCAGTTTCGATAGCGGGGGCAATCACAATGAGCAGTTCTTC.

The chain carries TRBV11-1 and TRBJ1-1, with TRBD1 as a possible D gene (5 bases). The germline V and J ends were trimmed by 7 bases and 4 bases, with 16 bases remaining between them. This CDR3 comprises 14 residues. Germline CDR1 is SGHAT and CDR2 is FQDESV (reference sequence). The CDR3 loop is CASTFAGAGTEAFF. DNA of the CDR3: TGTGCCAGCACCTTTGCTGGGGCTGGCACTGAAGCTTTCTTT.

At least ten counts were recorded for this clonotype. This chain joins TRBV29-1 and TRBJ2-2; TRBD1 aligns across 10 bases. The V segment lost 3 bases and the J segment 4 bases; nucleotides outside the gene matches: 5. Per the germline V gene, CDR1 is SQVTM and CDR2 is ANQGSEA. This CDR3 comprises 15 residues. CDR3 residues: CSVDPGTGVTGELFF. The CDR3 DNA is TGCAGCGTTGACCCCGGGACAGGGGTCACCGGGGAGCTGTTTTTT.

The chain employs TRBV5-6 and TRBJ2-3; perhaps TRBD2 as D (7 bases). V dropped 2 bases and J dropped 2 bases, with 21 bases sitting between them. The CDR3 is made up of 18 amino acids. CDR1 is SGHDT and CDR2 is YYEEEE in the germline V gene. The CDR3 reads CASSFGWGGRRNTDTQYF. Here the CDR3 DNA reads TGTGCCAGCAGCTTCGGTTGGGGGGGCCGGAGAAACACAGATACGCAGTATTTT.

This clonotype occurred a few times. The V call is TRBV19, the J call TRBJ1-4; D gene unclear. Trimming took 7 bases from V and 3 from J, leaving 9 bases between them. The V gene's germline CDR1 is LNHDA and CDR2 SQIVND (reference sequence). The CDR3 is 13 amino acids. CDR3 sequence reads: CASKEYPNEKLFF. The CDR3 bases are TGTGCCAGTAAAGAGTATCCTAATGAAAAACTGTTTTTT.

This clonotype was observed at least ten times. Here the CDR3 reads CSPSRGLGEAFF. CDR3 in DNA: TGCAGCCCCTCGAGGGGGCTGGGTGAAGCTTTCTTT. This rearrangement joins TRBV29-1 to TRBJ1-1; 7 bases fit TRBD1. V trimming: 8 bases; J trimming: 7 bases; junction bases outside the gene matches: 10. Germline assignment: CDR1 SQVTM and CDR2 ANQGSEA. The CDR3 totals 12 residues.

This clonotype was seen more than once but under ten times. J is TRBJ2-1 and V is TRBV18, with D uncertain. Trimming removed 5 bases from V and 8 bases from J, with 10 bases in between. This CDR3 spans 12 amino acids. CDR1 and CDR2 from the germline V gene are KGHSH and LQKENI. The CDR3 DNA reads as TGTGCCAGCTCATCAACACCGGATGAGCAGTTCTTC. It encodes CASSSTPDEQFF.

This clonotype has only one observation. The gene calls are TRBV4-3 and TRBJ2-3; TRBD2 aligns across 13 bases. The CDR3 consists of 19 residues. J gave up 3 bases and V 2 bases, and 11 bases lay outside the gene matches. CDR1 is LGHNA, CDR2 YSLEER, per germline. The DNA for the CDR3 is TGCGCCAGCAGCCAAACCGTGCCGGGACTAGCGGGGAGAACAGATACGCAGTATTTT. It codes for CASSQTVPGLAGRTDTQYF.

This clonotype came up once. This chain links TRBV5-6 with TRBJ2-7, with unresolved D. This CDR3 contains 13 residues. Germline V CDR1 and CDR2: SGHDT, YYEEEE. V lost 7 bases, J lost 1 base, and 12 bases lay in between. This CDR3 is CASSQSISYEQYF. The CDR3, as DNA: TGTGCCAGCTCGCAGTCGATATCCTACGAGCAGTACTTC.

The table lists this clonotype with a few counts. The rearrangement joins TRBV2 to TRBJ2-7; 14 bases agree with TRBD2. Germline CDR1 reads SNHLY; CDR2 reads FYNNEI. There are 17 residues in the CDR3. Trimming took 4 bases from V and 3 from J; bases not matched to a gene: 8. The CDR3 bases are TGTGCCAGCAGTGCAGGACTAGCGGGGGGCCAATACTACGAGCAGTACTTC. This translates into CASSAGLAGGQYYEQYF.

This clonotype has ten or more counts. J is TRBJ1-5 and V is TRBV15; D is ambiguous. CDR3 length equals 14 residues. The V end lost 6 bases, the J end lost 3 bases, and 12 bases lay between the germline ends. CDR1 is LNHNV and CDR2 is YYDKDF in the germline V gene (reference sequence). Here the CDR3 reads CATRPDGNNQPQHF. CDR3 DNA sequence: TGTGCCACCAGACCTGACGGGAACAATCAGCCCCAGCATTTT.

The chain joins TRBV7-2 to TRBJ1-1; D might be TRBD1 (6 bases). CDR1 SGHTA and CDR2 FQGNSA come from the germline V gene. CDR3 length equals 15 residues. The ends were cut back, 3 bases at V and 5 bases at J, with 16 bases in the middle. The CDR3 DNA follows: TGTGCCAGCAGCTTTGGGGGGCGACGGTGGACTGAAGCTTTCTTT. Translating it yields CASSFGGRRWTEAFF.

The J gene is TRBJ2-5, the V gene TRBV29-1; D is ambiguous. CDR3 length: 12 amino acids. Per germline, CDR1 SQVTM and CDR2 ANQGSEA. The ends were cut back, 0 bases at V and 6 bases at J, with 8 bases in the middle. CDR3 residues: CSVEELEKTQYF. For the CDR3, the DNA is TGCAGCGTTGAAGAGTTAGAAAAGACCCAGTACTTC.

This clonotype was counted at least ten times. This chain links TRBV2 with TRBJ1-6; a possible D gene is TRBD1 (5 bases). Trimming stripped 10 bases from V and 7 bases from J, with 11 bases between. Germline V gene sequence: CDR1 SNHLY, CDR2 FYNNEI. The CDR3 loop spans 12 amino acids. The DNA for the CDR3 is TGTGCCACCCAATGGGGGAATTCACCCCTCCACTTT. It yields the protein CATQWGNSPLHF.

This clonotype has at least ten counts. The gene calls are TRBV7-9 and TRBJ2-3, with D perhaps TRBD1 (6 bases). The CDR3 is 16 residues long. Germline CDR1 is SEHNR and CDR2 is FQNEAQ (reference sequence). Trimming left V 5 bases short and J 0 bases short, with 15 bases between. The CDR3 region is CASSETGPTSTDTQYF. The CDR3 nucleotides read TGTGCCAGCAGCGAAACAGGGCCAACTAGCACAGATACGCAGTATTTT.

This clonotype was counted a few times. The chain combines TRBV25-1 with TRBJ1-3; possible D gene TRBD1, 5 bases. Trimming removed 4 bases at V and 0 bases at J, with 13 bases between. This CDR3 has 16 amino acids. Germline loops: CDR1 MGHDK, CDR2 SYGVNS. CDR3: CASSARGRTSGNTIYF. CDR3 nucleotide sequence: TGTGCCAGCAGTGCCCGGGGACGGACCTCTGGAAACACCATATATTTT.